A single sample gave rise to the 16 T cell receptor beta chains below, sequenced in a study of control samples from healthy donors and cancer patients. Libraries were prepared by immunoSEQ multiplex PCR; TCRdb keeps only in-frame clonotypes and omits some of them. The table shows around 250,000 clones, with more than 65% occurring only once. The material sequenced was PBMCs. Receptors originate from a woman aged 60 to 75 with lung cancer.

The V and J genes are TRBV12-3 or TRBV12-4 and TRBJ2-7; possibly TRBD2 for D (5 bases). Trimming shortened V by 2 bases and J by 6 bases, and 11 bases separated the two germline ends. This CDR3 contains 13 residues. The DNA for the CDR3 is TGTGCCAGCAGTTTACTAGGGAGCGGCGAGCAGTACTTC. It codes for CASSLLGSGEQYF.

This clone was seen ten or more times. The chain combines TRBV11-3 with TRBJ1-3; D not resolved. This CDR3 is 13 amino acids long. The germline V gene has CDR1 SGHNT and CDR2 YENEEA. The V and J ends lost 4 bases and 0 bases respectively, with 4 bases between them. CDR3 in amino acids: CASSWDSGNTIYF. The CDR3 DNA reads TGTGCCAGCAGCTGGGACTCTGGAAACACCATATATTTT.

The chain carries TRBV5-6 and TRBJ2-7; 10 nucleotides agree with TRBD1. The CDR3 covers 14 residues. Trimming took 7 bases from V and 2 from J; bases not matched to a gene: 6. The germline CDR1 and CDR2 sequences are SGHDT and YYEEEE. CDR3: CASGGTGATYEQYF. CDR3 bases: TGTGCCAGCGGGGGGACAGGGGCCACCTACGAGCAGTACTTC.

This clone appeared once. The chain carries TRBV5-1 and TRBJ1-4; the D gene is possibly TRBD1 (6 bases). The germline V gene has CDR1 SGHRS and CDR2 YFSETQ. Trimming cost V 4 bases and J 2 bases, with 9 bases left between them. The CDR3 totals 14 residues. The CDR3 DNA reads TGCGCCAGCAGCAAAGACAGGACTAATGAAAAACTGTTTTTT. Translated: CASSKDRTNEKLFF.

The genes are TRBV27 and TRBJ1-2, with D tentatively TRBD1 (6 bases). V was shortened by 7 bases and J by 5 bases, with 17 bases between the two germline ends. CDR1 MNHEY and CDR2 SMNVEV come from the germline V gene (reference sequence). The CDR3 consists of 14 residues. The CDR3 loop is CASKVTGSIYGYTF. The CDR3 bases are TGTGCCAGCAAGGTCACAGGGTCGATTTATGGCTACACCTTC.

Ten or more counts support this clone. The rearrangement links TRBV5-1 to TRBJ1-2; possibly TRBD1 for D (5 bases). This CDR3 has 14 amino acids. The V gene lost 0 bases and the J gene lost 8 bases, with 14 bases spanning the gap. The germline CDR1 and CDR2 sequences are SGHRS and YFSETQ. CDR3 coding DNA: TGCGCCAGCAGCTTGGAAACAGGCTCTTCCGGCTACACCTTC. As protein: CASSLETGSSGYTF.

The chain links TRBV9 to TRBJ2-7; D may be TRBD2 (5 bases). Trimming cost V 0 bases and J 2 bases, with 12 bases left between them. Germline CDR1 and CDR2: SGDLS and YYNGEE. CDR3 length equals 15 residues. Here the CDR3 reads CASSVEELDTYEQYF. CDR3 sequence (DNA): TGTGCCAGCAGCGTAGAAGAACTAGACACCTACGAGCAGTACTTC. Full variable domain (remainder filled in from reference TRBV9 and TRBJ2-7): DSGVTQTPKHLITATGQRVTLRCSPRSGDLSVYWYQQSLDQGLQFLIQYYNGEERAKGNILERFSAQQFPDLHSELNLSSLELGDSALYFCASSVEELDTYEQYFGPGTRLTVT.

This chain connects TRBV14 to TRBJ1-4; 7 bases line up with TRBD1. CDR1 and CDR2 from the germline V gene are SGHDN and FVKESK. The CDR3 runs to 16 residues. V lost 0 bases and J lost 4; bases outside the gene matches: 5. The chain's CDR3 is CASSQDHRGYNEKLFF. The CDR3 nucleotides read TGTGCCAGCAGCCAAGATCACAGGGGCTATAATGAAAAACTGTTTTTT.

The J gene is TRBJ1-5, the V gene TRBV19, with D uncertain. The CDR3 loop spans 15 amino acids. Germline values: CDR1 LNHDA, CDR2 SQIVND (reference sequence). V was trimmed by 3 bases and J by 1 base, leaving 10 bases between them. As DNA, the CDR3 is TGTGCCAGTAGTATGGCACTCTTGAGCAATCAGCCCCAGCATTTT. Protein sequence: CASSMALLSNQPQHF.

The chain carries TRBV14 and TRBJ2-1; D remains ambiguous. The germline CDR1 and CDR2 sequences are SGHDN and FVKESK. Trimming shortened V by 0 bases and J by 14 bases, and 8 bases separated the two germline ends. CDR3 length: 11 amino acids. CDR3 in DNA: TGTGCCAGCAGCCAAGAAACAGTCAAGTTCTTC. Translated: CASSQETVKFF.

The rearrangement joins TRBV7-3 to TRBJ2-2; tentatively, D is TRBD2 (5 bases). This CDR3 region has 15 residues. Germline V gives CDR1 SGHTA, CDR2 FQGTGA. Trimming took off 2 bases at V and 6 bases at J, with 13 bases between the two ends. CDR3 nucleotides: TGTGCCAGCAGCTTAGTCGGCGGGTCAGCCGGGGAGCTGTTTTTT. It is translated as CASSLVGGSAGELFF. Together with reference TRBV7-3 and TRBJ2-2, the CDR3 gives the full variable domain: GAGVSQTPSNKVTEKGKYVELRCDPISGHTALYWYRQSLGQGPEFLIYFQGTGAADDSGLPNDRFFAVRPEGSVSTLKIQRTERGDSAVYLCASSLVGGSAGELFFGEGSRLTVL.

This rearrangement joins TRBV20-1 to TRBJ2-2, with unresolved D. This CDR3 has 11 amino acids. V was trimmed by 6 bases and J by 6 bases, leaving 8 bases between them. Germline CDR1 DFQATT, CDR2 SNEGSKA (reference sequence). The CDR3 sequence is CSARRAGELFF. As DNA, the CDR3 is TGCAGTGCCCGTAGGGCCGGGGAGCTGTTTTTT.

This clone has just a few counts. The rearrangement links TRBV11-2 to TRBJ2-3; 11 bases align to TRBD2. Germline loops: CDR1 SGHAT, CDR2 FQNNGV. Trimming cost V 1 base and J 6 bases; bases outside gene matches: 3. The CDR3 length is 15 residues. CDR3 protein: CASSLGLAGPDTQYF. The CDR3 nucleotides are TGTGCCAGCAGCTTAGGACTAGCGGGACCGGATACGCAGTATTTT.

This clone showed up just once. The rearrangement uses TRBV5-1 and TRBJ2-5; tentatively, D is TRBD1 or TRBD2 (5 bases each). The germline V and J ends were trimmed by 0 bases and 1 base, with 7 bases remaining between them. Germline CDR1 and CDR2: SGHRS and YFSETQ. The CDR3 is 14 residues long. CDR3 nucleotide sequence: TGCGCCAGCAGCTTGGGGGACGGCCAAGAGACCCAGTACTTC. Translated: CASSLGDGQETQYF.

V usage is TRBV24-1 and J usage is TRBJ1-5, with D possibly TRBD1 on 6 matching bases. Germline assignment: CDR1 KGHDR and CDR2 SFDVKD. This CDR3 spans 13 amino acids. Trimming pared 3 bases from V and 5 bases from J, leaving 7 bases between. This CDR3 reads CATSDPGDQPQHF. The CDR3 nucleotides read TGTGCCACCAGTGATCCAGGGGATCAGCCCCAGCATTTT.

The chain combines TRBV19 with TRBJ1-6, with a weak D call TRBD1 (6 bases). Trimming cost V 3 bases and J 7 bases, with 13 bases left between them. From germline, CDR1 is LNHDA and CDR2 SQIVND (reference sequence). There are 15 residues in the CDR3. The CDR3 DNA reads TGTGCCAGTAGTATCGGTCGGGGGGCGAATTCACCCCTCCACTTT. Its protein is CASSIGRGANSPLHF.